This T cell receptor (beta chain) originates from a study of blood T cell repertoires in COVID-19. Study-level information: Nucleic acid was either cDNA or gDNA, and it came from T cells, B-cell-depleted T cells, or PBMCs.

Original methodology: By means of reference gene primer amplification, nucleated cell counts were estimated. Sequenced by immunoSEQ multiplex PCR; TCRdb stores in-frame clones only, minus some. The V and J calls and the clone size are those of that table, but D and trimming were determined from the DNA. Of 60,000 to 70,000 clones in the sample, around 86% were seen once. CDR1 is LNHDA, CDR2 SQIVND, per germline (reference sequence). The CDR3 runs to 15 residues. Trimming shortened V by 5 bases and J by 4 bases, and 14 bases separated the two germline ends. Sequenced: peripheral blood. The clonotype originates from a man aged 35-49 years with COVID-19, enrolled during active disease. The chain uses TRBV19 and TRBJ1-4, with a tentative D call TRBD1 (6 bases). In nucleotides, the CDR3 is TGTGCCAGTAGTCCGACATCAGGGGTTAATGAAAAACTGTTTTTT. Translating it yields CASSPTSGVNEKLFF.